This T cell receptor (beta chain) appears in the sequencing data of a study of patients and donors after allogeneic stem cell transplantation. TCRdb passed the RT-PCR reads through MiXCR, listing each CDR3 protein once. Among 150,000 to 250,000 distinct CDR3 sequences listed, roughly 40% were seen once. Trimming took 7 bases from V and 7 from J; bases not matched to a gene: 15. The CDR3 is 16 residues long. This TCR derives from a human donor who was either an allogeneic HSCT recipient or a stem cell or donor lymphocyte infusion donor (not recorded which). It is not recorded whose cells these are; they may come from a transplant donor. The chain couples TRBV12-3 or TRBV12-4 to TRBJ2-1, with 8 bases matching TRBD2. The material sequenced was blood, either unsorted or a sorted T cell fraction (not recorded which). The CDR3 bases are TGTGCCAGCATCCGATTCCGAAGAGGGACTAGAAATGAGCAGTTCTTC. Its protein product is CASIRFRRGTRNEQFF.